This T cell receptor beta chain was documented in a study of T cell responses to AZD1222 COVID-19 vaccine. The repertoire was sequenced with immunoSEQ multiplex PCR; TCRdb's copy has only in-frame clones and lacks some. Among about 89,000 clones listed, 70% to 90% were seen once. A word on this clone: As yet, its antigen is unknown.

Germline V gene data show CDR1 as SGHVS and CDR2 as FQNEAQ. The CDR3 has 14 residues. V was shortened by 3 bases and J by 1 base, with 9 bases between the two germline ends. Study-wide points: Two doses of AZD1222 preceded a rise in Spike-specific TCR breadth and depth. White British people made up most donors, females outnumbered males, and clonal diversity was possibly underestimated. Spike was spanned by vaccine-associated CD4 TCRs, with dominance at 160-218 and 743-854. Baseline serostatus was positive in only six AZD1222 recipients.

This receptor was identified in an adult who received the AZD1222 COVID-19 vaccine. The sample consisted of peripheral blood, taken 28 days after the second AZD1222 dose. The chain uses TRBV7-8 and TRBJ1-1, with D perhaps TRBD1 (5 bases). CDR3 protein: CASSFGAGNTEAFF. DNA for the CDR3: TGTGCCAGCAGCTTCGGGGCGGGGAACACTGAAGCTTTCTTT.